These 24 T cell receptor beta chains originate from one sample sequenced in a study of T cell repertoires in cytomegalovirus infection. TCRdb analysed the reads with MiXCR anew, one entry per CDR3 protein. This table has 200,000 to 250,000 distinct CDR3 sequences, 12% appearing once. Specimen: PBMCs. Every receptor here comes from a human donor in good health (CMV status not recorded). Some clones in this sample may be carry-over from other donors' samples.

This clonotype was counted many times. The V gene is TRBV7-8, the J gene TRBJ2-2, with 9 bases identical to TRBD1. CDR1 and CDR2 from the germline V gene are SGHVS and FQNEAQ. Trimming at V came to 5 bases and at J to 2 bases, leaving 6 bases not matched to a gene. CDR3 length equals 16 residues. The CDR3: CASSGWGQGNTGELFF. The CDR3 bases are TGTGCCAGCAGCGGGTGGGGACAGGGAAACACCGGGGAGCTGTTTTTT.

The rearrangement joins TRBV10-3 to TRBJ2-3, with D possibly matching TRBD1 (5 bases). Germline loops: CDR1 ENHRY, CDR2 SYGVKD. The CDR3 has 16 amino acids. The V gene lost 3 bases and the J gene lost 2 bases, with 15 bases spanning the gap. The CDR3 DNA reads as TGTGCCATCAGTGATCTGGGAAGGACAAACACAGATACGCAGTATTTT. Amino acids: CAISDLGRTNTDTQYF.

As for this clonotype: This could be a read error, since a much larger clone is one nucleotide away. This chain joins TRBV6-2 or TRBV6-3 and TRBJ1-1; D gene ambiguous. The germline CDR1 and CDR2 sequences are MNHEY and SVGEGT. The CDR3 length is 12 residues. V lost 6 bases to trimming and J lost 1 base, with 6 bases between them. The CDR3 is CASRPQNTEAFF. CDR3 sequence (DNA): TGTGCCAGCAGACCTCAGAACACTGAAGCTTTCTTT.

A few counts support this clonotype. The chain has TRBV2 and TRBJ2-3; 12 bases align to TRBD2. Looked up from germline, CDR1 is SNHLY and CDR2 is FYNNEI. Trimming took 6 bases from V and 6 from J; bases not matched to a gene: 1. The CDR3 has 13 residues. The CDR3 here is CASRTSGSDTQYF. CDR3 DNA: TGTGCCAGCAGGACTAGCGGGAGTGATACGCAGTATTTT.

This clonotype was recorded at least ten times. The V call is TRBV7-2, the J call TRBJ1-2; 9 bases agree with TRBD1. The V gene end was trimmed by 6 bases and the J gene end by 8 bases; junction bases not matched to a gene: 7. The V gene's germline CDR1 is SGHTA and CDR2 FQGNSA. The CDR3 covers 13 residues. The CDR3 sequence: CASRHRGLEGYTF. DNA for the CDR3: TGTGCCAGCAGACACAGGGGGCTTGAGGGCTACACCTTC.

This clonotype was detected many times. This rearrangement joins TRBV7-2 to TRBJ1-6, with D possibly being TRBD1 (5 bases). Trimming cost V 5 bases and J 6 bases, with 11 bases left between them. This CDR3 has 14 residues. Per germline, CDR1 SGHTA and CDR2 FQGNSA. The CDR3 reads CASSLGTSNSPLHF. DNA of the CDR3: TGTGCCAGCAGCCTCGGGACGAGTAATTCACCCCTCCACTTT.

This clonotype appeared once. With a much larger clone just one base away, this may be a read error. This likely comes from a read error, as the CDR3 has no conserved phenylalanine or tryptophan at its end. The chain is built from TRBV7-2 and TRBJ1-2; D remains ambiguous. The V and J ends lost 5 bases and 7 bases respectively, with 11 bases between them. CDR1 and CDR2 (germline): SGHTA, FQGNSA. CDR3 length equals 12 residues. CDR3 region: CASSTPNGGYTI. As DNA, the CDR3 is TGTGCCAGCAGCACCCCGAACGGTGGCTACACCATC.

This clonotype has more than one count but fewer than ten. The rearrangement joins TRBV6-2 or TRBV6-3 to TRBJ2-1; D perhaps matches TRBD1 (6 bases). The CDR3 is 15 residues long. V was clipped by 5 bases and J by 8 bases, with 19 bases between them. Germline-derived CDR1 and CDR2 are MNHEY and SVGEGT. Here the CDR3 reads CASSQGDRLPHEQFF. CDR3 sequence (DNA): TGTGCCAGCAGTCAGGGAGACAGGCTACCCCATGAGCAGTTCTTC.

As concerns this clonotype: Possible read error: a much larger clone is one base away. The chain recombines TRBV19 with TRBJ2-1; 9 nucleotides agree with TRBD1. Germline CDR1 is LNHDA and CDR2 is SQIVND (reference sequence). The junction had 14 bases not matched to a gene; V was cut back by 6 bases and J by 8 bases. The CDR3 is 16 residues long. The CDR3 nucleotides are TGTGCCAGTAGATCCACAGGGGGCTCTACCTCACATGAGCAGTTCTTC. Amino acids: CASRSTGGSTSHEQFF. The full variable domain, rest sourced from reference TRBV19 and TRBJ2-1, is DGGITQSPKYLFRKEGQNVTLSCEQNLNHDAMYWYRQDPGQGLRLIYYSQIVNDFQKGDIAEGYSVSREKKESFPLTVTSAQKNPTAFYLCASRSTGGSTSHEQFFGPGTRLTVL.

Notes on this clonotype: Possible read error: a much larger clone is one base away. The CDR3: CASRMAPGEQETQHF. As DNA, the CDR3 is TGTGCCAGCAGAATGGCCCCCGGGGAACAAGAGACCCAGCACTTC. The V call is TRBV6-8, the J call TRBJ2-5; tentatively, D is TRBD2 (5 bases). The germline CDR1 and CDR2 sequences are MNHGY and SAAAGT. The CDR3 covers 15 residues.

The rearrangement links TRBV27 to TRBJ2-1; 8 nucleotides align to TRBD2. CDR1 and CDR2 (germline): MNHEY, SMNVEV (reference sequence). The V and J ends lost 3 bases and 0 bases, in that order; junction bases with no gene match: 7. The CDR3 spans 17 residues. CDR3 amino acids: CASSFRERGSSYNEQFF. In DNA form, the CDR3 reads TGTGCCAGCAGTTTTCGGGAGCGGGGGAGCTCCTACAATGAGCAGTTCTTC.

On this clonotype itself: Just one base apart from a much larger clone, this may be a read error. This chain connects TRBV7-2 to TRBJ2-7, with 8 positions matching TRBD2. The CDR3 covers 16 residues. Looked up from germline, CDR1 is SGHTA and CDR2 is FQGNSA. CDR3 region: CPSSLTSASVASEQYF. CDR3 coding DNA: TGTCCCAGCAGCTTGACTAGCGCTTCGGTGGCGAGCGAGCAGTACTTC.

This clonotype has ten or more counts. The chain combines TRBV28 with TRBJ1-1, with D possibly TRBD1 on 5 matching bases. CDR3 size: 13 residues. Germline lookup yields CDR1 MDHEN and CDR2 SYDVKM. V was clipped by 2 bases and J by 8 bases, with 12 bases between them. The CDR3 DNA reads TGTGCCAGCAGTTTACCCGGGACTGCCGAAGCTTTCTTT. This gives the protein CASSLPGTAEAFF.

Comments on this clonotype: A much larger clone is a single base away; this may be a read error. This rearrangement joins TRBV7-3 to TRBJ2-3, with a possible D match to TRBD2 (5 bases). Germline CDR1 is SGHTA and CDR2 is FQGTGA. The CDR3 extends over 14 amino acids. As DNA, the CDR3 is TGTGTCAGCAGCTTAGCGATCCGCACAGATACGCAGTATTTT. Translating gives CVSSLAIRTDTQYF.

In this sample, this clonotype turned up a few times. The V call is TRBV14, the J call TRBJ1-2; no firm D call. The CDR3 is 13 amino acids. Between the trimmed V and J ends, which lost 0 bases and 5 bases, there was a span of 7 bases. Germline CDR1 reads SGHDN; CDR2 reads FVKESK. The CDR3 spells CASSQDTIYGYTF. CDR3 DNA sequence: TGTGCCAGCAGCCAAGATACCATTTATGGCTACACCTTC.

This clonotype turned up a few times. The V and J genes are TRBV20-1 and TRBJ1-5; 8 positions agree with TRBD1. The CDR3 extends over 13 amino acids. The germline V gene encodes CDR1 DFQATT and CDR2 SNEGSKA (reference sequence). The CDR3: CITAWDRNQPQHF. For the CDR3, the DNA is TGCATCACCGCGTGGGACAGGAATCAGCCCCAGCATTTT.

V gene TRBV9 combines with J gene TRBJ2-7, with D maybe TRBD1 (5 bases). Germline V gene lookup returns CDR1 SGDLS and CDR2 YYNGEE. Trimming left V 0 bases short and J 3 bases short, with 13 bases between. The CDR3 length is 15 residues. Here the CDR3 reads CASSVAVGVFYEQYF. DNA for the CDR3: TGTGCCAGCAGCGTAGCGGTAGGGGTATTCTACGAGCAGTACTTC.

This clonotype showed up many times. The chain has TRBV6-2 or TRBV6-3 and TRBJ1-5; 7 bases fit TRBD1. Losses at the gene ends were 5 bases for V and 6 bases for J; bases not matched to a gene: 13. The germline V gene encodes CDR1 MNHEY and CDR2 SVGEGT. CDR3 size: 16 residues. This chain's CDR3 is CASSPERAGGSQPQHF. CDR3 coding DNA: TGTGCCAGCAGTCCGGAGCGGGCAGGGGGGAGTCAGCCCCAGCATTTT.

The chain is built from TRBV6-1 and TRBJ2-5; D might be TRBD1 or TRBD2, each matching 5 bases. V dropped 5 bases and J dropped 1 base, with 14 bases sitting between them. In germline, CDR1 is MNHNS, CDR2 SASEGT. CDR3 size: 15 residues. The CDR3 region has the DNA TGTGCCAGCAGTTACTCTGTAGGGACCCAAGAGACCCAGTACTTC. Its translation is CASSYSVGTQETQYF.

This clonotype showed up just a few times. The gene calls are TRBV19 and TRBJ2-2, with D perhaps TRBD2 (7 bases). The V end was cut by 8 bases, the J end by 4 bases, with 14 bases between. CDR1 is LNHDA and CDR2 is SQIVND in the germline V gene (reference sequence). The CDR3 sequence is 14 residues long. The CDR3 DNA follows: TGTGCCAGTTGGGGGGGGGCGGCCACCGGGGAGCTGTTTTTT. Translating gives CASWGGAATGELFF.

In this sample, this clonotype turned up many times. V gene TRBV6-1 combines with J gene TRBJ1-1; unclear D gene. With 1 base removed from V and 4 bases from J, the gap between germline ends came to 10 bases. CDR3 size: 14 residues. Germline V CDR1 and CDR2: MNHNS, SASEGT. The CDR3 reads CASSEGQPSTEAFF. CDR3 nucleotide sequence: TGTGCCAGCAGTGAAGGCCAGCCGAGCACTGAAGCTTTCTTT.

This clonotype has more than one count but fewer than ten. The CDR3 protein is CASSIGLASDTQYF. The CDR3 DNA follows: TGTGCCAGTAGTATCGGTCTAGCGTCAGATACGCAGTATTTT. This sequence joins TRBV19 and TRBJ2-3; the D gene is possibly TRBD2 (6 bases). The CDR3 sequence is 14 residues long. Trimming shortened V by 3 bases and J by 4 bases, and 11 bases separated the two germline ends. Germline CDR1 LNHDA, CDR2 SQIVND (reference sequence).

This clonotype appeared many times. The V call is TRBV7-2, the J call TRBJ2-1, with 13 bases matching TRBD2. V trimming: 5 bases; J trimming: 8 bases; junction bases outside the gene matches: 6. The length of the CDR3 is 15 residues. Germline V gene sequence: CDR1 SGHTA, CDR2 FQGNSA. The CDR3 bases are TGTGCCAGCAGCCGAGGACTAGCGGGGGTGGATGAGCAGTTCTTC. It translates to CASSRGLAGVDEQFF. Together with reference TRBV7-2 and TRBJ2-1, the CDR3 gives the full variable domain: GAGVSQSPSNKVTEKGKDVELRCDPISGHTALYWYRQSLGQGLEFLIYFQGNSAPDKSGLPSDRFSAERTGGSVSTLTIQRTQQEDSAVYLCASSRGLAGVDEQFFGPGTRLTVL.

This clonotype was found many times. The chain employs TRBV28 and TRBJ2-1; D gene ambiguous. V was shortened by 7 bases and J by 6 bases, with 16 bases between the two germline ends. Looked up from germline, CDR1 is MDHEN and CDR2 is SYDVKM. The CDR3 loop spans 14 amino acids. DNA for the CDR3: TGTGCCAGCAACCTACCCATGGGCAGCAATGAGCAGTTCTTC. It encodes CASNLPMGSNEQFF.